Only a few counts were recorded for the clone carrying this TCR beta chain. What it binds is not known. This sample is drawn from a study of T-cell memory formation after mild COVID-19. From 5'RACE with constant-segment primers came TCR alpha and TCR beta cDNA libraries that carried sample barcodes and UMIs. From the 5' RACE reads, TCRdb called clonotypes with MiXCR, one entry per CDR3 protein. The sample contains hundreds of thousands of distinct CDR3 sequences, roughly 23% of which appear only once. The V gene lost 0 bases and the J gene lost 15 bases, with 21 bases spanning the gap. The CDR3 covers 15 residues. CDR1 and CDR2 (germline): SGHDN, FVKESK. Study outcomes and limitations: Most CD4+ clones that shrank were in CM and EM, while CD8+ ones turned up in EMRA. Certain responding clones were present in pre-infection memory, suggesting participation of cross-reactive memory.

The chain joins TRBV14 to TRBJ2-1; D possibly corresponds to TRBD1 (5 bases). Input material: PBMCs or a T cell subset sorted from them (not recorded which). The origin of this receptor is an adult woman who had mild COVID-19 (a few samples of this study predate the infection). Cell type and time point are not known. The CDR3 sequence is CASSQEESADRVTFF. CDR3 coding DNA: TGTGCCAGCAGCCAAGAGGAGTCTGCCGACAGAGTAACGTTCTTC.